This entry lists 20 T cell receptor beta chains sequenced from one sample in a study of blood T cell repertoires in COVID-19. Produced via immunoSEQ multiplex PCR; TCRdb's table is partial and in-frame only. The sample has about 83,000 clones; roughly 90% are singletons. Input material: peripheral blood. All receptors derive from an elderly woman with active or convalescent COVID-19.

The J gene is TRBJ1-4, the V gene TRBV7-9; 12 positions agree with TRBD1. The V gene's germline CDR1 is SEHNR and CDR2 FQNEAQ (reference sequence). The CDR3 has 17 amino acids. Trimming cost V 5 bases and J 8 bases; bases outside gene matches: 12. The CDR3 sequence is CASSASGQGAPVEKLFF. The CDR3 coding sequence is TGTGCCAGCAGCGCCTCGGGACAGGGGGCGCCGGTCGAAAAACTGTTTTTT.

The chain has TRBV5-5 and TRBJ2-5, with D tentatively TRBD1 (5 bases). Trimming shortened V by 6 bases and J by 5 bases, and 11 bases separated the two germline ends. The V gene's germline CDR1 is SGHKS and CDR2 YYEKEE (reference sequence). The CDR3 runs 12 residues. CDR3 sequence: CASKGAGETQYF. In nucleotides, the CDR3 is TGTGCCAGCAAAGGGGCCGGCGAGACCCAGTACTTC. Full variable domain (missing parts from reference TRBV5-5 and TRBJ2-5): DAGVTQSPTHLIKTRGQQVTLRCSPISGHKSVSWYQQVLGQGPQFIFQYYEKEERGRGNFPDRFSARQFPNYSSELNVNALLLGDSALYLCASKGAGETQYFGPGTRLLVL.

This chain links TRBV7-6 with TRBJ2-5, with a tentative D call TRBD1 (5 bases). The ends were cut back, 4 bases at V and 1 base at J, with 7 bases in the middle. Germline V CDR1 and CDR2: SGHVS, FNYEAQ. The CDR3 runs to 13 residues. CDR3 bases: TGTGCCAGCAGCTCAGGGTCCCAAGAGACCCAGTACTTC. Amino acids: CASSSGSQETQYF. Drawing the rest from reference TRBV7-6 and TRBJ2-5, the complete variable domain is GAGVSQSPRYKVTKRGQDVALRCDPISGHVSLYWYRQALGQGPEFLTYFNYEAQQDKSGLPNDRFSAERPEGSISTLTIQRTEQRDSAMYRCASSSGSQETQYFGPGTRLLVL.

The V and J genes are TRBV3-1 (or the pseudogene TRBV3-2) and TRBJ2-3; D gene ambiguous. V was shortened by 0 bases and J by 2 bases, with 12 bases between the two germline ends. Germline CDR1 LGHDT, CDR2 YNNKEL (reference sequence). The CDR3 runs 16 residues. The CDR3, as DNA: TGTGCCAGCAGCCAAGATCAGTACTATTACACAGATACGCAGTATTTT. Amino acids: CASSQDQYYYTDTQYF.

The chain is built from TRBV24-1 and TRBJ2-1; a weak D match, TRBD1 (5 bases). The germline V gene has CDR1 KGHDR and CDR2 SFDVKD. This CDR3 is 16 amino acids long. The V end was cut by 5 bases, the J end by 5 bases, with 18 bases between. The CDR3 DNA reads TGTGCCACCAGTGCCACAAAGGGGAACTCGAACAATGAGCAGTTCTTC. Protein sequence: CATSATKGNSNNEQFF.

The J gene is TRBJ2-6, the V gene TRBV5-4; D remains ambiguous. CDR1 is SGHNT, CDR2 YYREEE, per germline (reference sequence). CDR3 size: 15 residues. With 5 bases removed from V and 1 base from J, the gap between germline ends came to 10 bases. CDR3 protein: CASRVSGSGANVLTF. As DNA, the CDR3 is TGTGCCAGCAGGGTGTCGGGTTCTGGGGCCAACGTCCTGACTTTC.

This chain uses TRBV28 with TRBJ1-1, with TRBD1 as a possible D gene (5 bases). The CDR3 contains 13 residues. With 7 bases removed from V and 6 bases from J, the gap between germline ends came to 15 bases. Germline CDR1 MDHEN, CDR2 SYDVKM. The CDR3 protein is CASNLVTGAEAFF. CDR3 DNA: TGTGCCAGCAACCTTGTCACAGGTGCTGAAGCTTTCTTT. Drawing the rest from reference TRBV28 and TRBJ1-1, the complete variable domain is DVKVTQSSRYLVKRTGEKVFLECVQDMDHENMFWYRQDPGLGLRLIYFSYDVKMKEKGDIPEGYSVSREKKERFSLILESASTNQTSMYLCASNLVTGAEAFFGQGTRLTVV.

The chain has TRBV27 and TRBJ2-7, with TRBD1 matching over 8 bases. CDR1 is MNHEY and CDR2 is SMNVEV in the germline V gene (reference sequence). The CDR3 length is 18 residues. V trimming: 2 bases; J trimming: 3 bases; junction bases outside the gene matches: 15. DNA for the CDR3: TGTGCCAGCAGTTTAACCGGGACAGGTATTCGACGGCGCTACGAGCAGTACTTC. Protein: CASSLTGTGIRRRYEQYF.

This CDR3 is CAKLRGLNLPNYGYTF. As DNA, the CDR3 is TGTGCCAAGCTACGGGGGTTAAACCTTCCTAACTATGGCTACACCTTC. The V gene is TRBV5-3, the J gene TRBJ1-2, with D possibly TRBD1 on 5 matching bases. TRBV5-3 is filed as an ORF, its function uncertain. Deletions cut 9 bases from V and 0 bases from J, with 21 bases between. The length of the CDR3 is 16 residues.

This rearrangement joins TRBV19 to TRBJ1-3, with 7 bases matching TRBD1. V shed 3 bases, J shed 5 bases, and the junction held 10 bases outside the gene matches. The germline gives CDR1 LNHDA, CDR2 SQIVND (reference sequence). There are 16 residues in the CDR3. CDR3 nucleotides: TGTGCCAGTAGTATTCTCCGGGACAGACGTAGAAACACCATATATTTT. Translating it yields CASSILRDRRRNTIYF.

The chain uses TRBV11-2 and TRBJ1-6; D possibly corresponds to TRBD1 (6 bases). Germline assignment: CDR1 SGHAT and CDR2 FQNNGV. This CDR3 is 15 amino acids long. The germline V and J ends were trimmed by 5 bases and 5 bases, with 13 bases remaining between them. In DNA, the CDR3 is TGTGCCAGCAGCCAACGGACAGCAAATAATTCACCCCTCCACTTT. This translates into CASSQRTANNSPLHF. Full variable domain (remainder filled in from reference TRBV11-2 and TRBJ1-6): EAGVAQSPRYKIIEKRQSVAFWCNPISGHATLYWYQQILGQGPKLLIQFQNNGVVDDSQLPKDRFSAERLKGVDSTLKIQPAKLEDSAVYLCASSQRTANNSPLHFGNGTRLTVT.

The chain recombines TRBV28 with TRBJ2-5; TRBD1 is a possible D gene (6 bases). Germline CDR1 MDHEN, CDR2 SYDVKM. Trimming left V 8 bases short and J 3 bases short, with 13 bases between. The CDR3 totals 13 residues. As DNA, the CDR3 is TGTGCCAGCCGACAGGCTAACAAAGAGACCCAGTACTTC. This sequence encodes CASRQANKETQYF.

V gene TRBV12-1 combines with J gene TRBJ2-5; the listed D gene, TRBD1, was not tested against the DNA. TRBV12-1 is a recognized pseudogene. The CDR3 runs 17 residues. CDR3 protein: CASSLTAWGRGLETQYF. The CDR3 coding sequence is TGTGCCAGCAGCTTAACTGCGTGGGGCAGGGGGCTAGAGACCCAGTACTTC.

This chain links TRBV5-6 with TRBJ1-2, with D hard to call. Germline V gene sequence: CDR1 SGHDT, CDR2 YYEEEE. With 6 bases removed from V and 4 bases from J, the gap between germline ends came to 13 bases. The CDR3 is 13 residues long. The chain's CDR3 is CASNRQGSYGYTF. As DNA, the CDR3 is TGTGCCAGCAACCGGCAAGGGAGCTATGGCTACACCTTC.

The DNA of the CDR3 is TGCGCCAGCAGACCGAGAGGATACACTGAAGCTTTCTTT. Translation gives CASRPRGYTEAFF. This sequence joins TRBV5-1 and TRBJ1-1; D unclear. Looked up from germline, CDR1 is SGHRS and CDR2 is YFSETQ. The V gene lost 5 bases and the J gene lost 3 bases, with 11 bases spanning the gap. The CDR3 has 13 amino acids.

The genes are TRBV4-3 and TRBJ2-5; 7 bases agree with TRBD2. This CDR3 region has 16 residues. Trimming cost V 1 base and J 5 bases; bases outside gene matches: 10. Germline V CDR1 and CDR2: LGHNA, YSLEER. CDR3 DNA: TGCGCCAGCAGCCAAGGACGGGGGGAACTCGGGGAGACCCAGTACTTC. Its translation is CASSQGRGELGETQYF.

The gene calls are TRBV28 and TRBJ1-4, with D maybe TRBD1 (6 bases). V gave up 5 bases and J gave up 3 bases, with 13 bases separating them. This CDR3 has 15 residues. Germline CDR1 is MDHEN and CDR2 is SYDVKM. CDR3 nucleotides: TGTGCCAGCAGTCTCTTGGACAGACCTAATGAAAAACTGTTTTTT. It yields the protein CASSLLDRPNEKLFF.

The chain couples TRBV5-1 to TRBJ2-3; 9 bases are shared with TRBD1. CDR1 and CDR2 from the germline V gene are SGHRS and YFSETQ. The CDR3 covers 15 residues. J was trimmed by 2 bases and V by 5 bases; bases with no gene match: 6. The CDR3 loop reads CASRAGTGLTDTQYF. CDR3 nucleotides: TGCGCCAGCAGGGCCGGGACAGGGCTCACAGATACGCAGTATTTT.

The chain is built from TRBV11-3 and TRBJ1-2; 8 nucleotides align to TRBD1. With V trimmed by 6 bases and J by 3 bases, 9 bases remained unmatched. The CDR3 covers 15 residues. CDR1 and CDR2 (germline): SGHNT, YENEEA. The CDR3 sequence: CASRRQGLYDYGYTF. The CDR3, as DNA: TGTGCCAGCAGACGACAGGGGCTTTACGACTATGGCTACACCTTC.

The chain links TRBV9 to TRBJ2-2, with 10 bases that match TRBD1. Germline V gene data show CDR1 as SGDLS and CDR2 as YYNGEE. The CDR3 length is 15 residues. V lost 7 bases and J lost 1; bases outside the gene matches: 4. The CDR3 DNA reads TGTGCCAGCGACCGGACAGGGGGGAACACCGGGGAGCTGTTTTTT. Amino acids: CASDRTGGNTGELFF.